The 27 T cell receptor beta chains given below trace back to one sample, sequenced in a study of human T cells and chemical hapten exposure (dated by TCRdb to the early 2020s). The time point label, read with the paper, signifies: patch test 3, about 24 weeks after DPC sensitization. This specimen's treatment or condition label, interpreted: therapeutic diphenylcyclopropenone sensitization with weekly scalp DPC. The library was made by RACE. Instrument used: NextSeq 500. TCRdb applied fastp at Q25 and MiXCR to the public reads, then kept only in-frame beta chains. Entries are consolidated by CDR3 protein sequence, retaining the most common genes and DNA. In all, the sample holds over 55,000 distinct CDR3 sequences, and around 10% of those were seen once. The ten most abundant clones make up roughly 1.4% of the sample. Sequenced material: whole blood, taken in connection with sensitization to the hapten diphenylcyclopropenone (DPC). These receptors were obtained from a woman in her fifties or sixties with alopecia areata. Some clones in this sample may be carry-over from other donors' samples.

This clonotype was observed at least ten times. The V and J genes are TRBV6-5 and TRBJ2-7; D gene ambiguous. Trimming cost V 2 bases and J 1 base, with 9 bases left between them. The length of the CDR3 is 14 residues. Germline V gene data show CDR1 as MNHEY and CDR2 as SVGAGI. CDR3 bases: TGTGCCAGCAGTTACGCGGACGGTTCCTACGAGCAGTACTTC. Amino acids: CASSYADGSYEQYF.

This sequence joins TRBV7-2 and TRBJ1-1; D may be TRBD1 (5 bases). CDR3 length equals 13 residues. Deletions cut 2 bases from V and 3 bases from J, with 7 bases between. Germline V gene data show CDR1 as SGHTA and CDR2 as FQGNSA. The CDR3 reads CASSLQGDTEAFF. For the CDR3, the DNA is TGTGCCAGCAGCTTACAGGGAGACACTGAAGCTTTCTTT.

This clonotype has ten or more counts. The chain recombines TRBV7-6 with TRBJ1-6; the D is unclear. The CDR3 totals 13 residues. V dropped 2 bases and J dropped 7 bases, with 6 bases sitting between them. Per germline, CDR1 SGHVS and CDR2 FNYEAQ. CDR3 region: CASSLNKNSPLHF. In DNA, the CDR3 is TGTGCCAGCAGCTTAAACAAAAATTCACCCCTCCACTTT. Full variable domain (rest looked up from reference TRBV7-6 and TRBJ1-6): GAGVSQSPRYKVTKRGQDVALRCDPISGHVSLYWYRQALGQGPEFLTYFNYEAQQDKSGLPNDRFSAERPEGSISTLTIQRTEQRDSAMYRCASSLNKNSPLHFGNGTRLTVT.

This clonotype was recorded at least ten times. The chain combines TRBV20-1 with TRBJ1-1; D perhaps matches TRBD1 (5 bases). Trimming left V 5 bases short and J 5 bases short, with 18 bases between. Germline lookup yields CDR1 DFQATT and CDR2 SNEGSKA (reference sequence). CDR3 length: 14 amino acids. CDR3 residues: CSAPPRATATEAFF. In nucleotides, the CDR3 is TGCAGTGCTCCCCCCCGGGCGACAGCAACTGAAGCTTTCTTT.

The chain has TRBV28 and TRBJ2-3; D might be TRBD2 (5 bases). Germline V lookup: CDR1 MDHEN, CDR2 SYDVKM. The CDR3 is 12 amino acids. Trimming stripped 8 bases from V and 8 bases from J, with 14 bases between. The CDR3 coding sequence is TGTGCCAGCCTCAAGGACTTCGGTACGCAGTATTTT. Translation gives CASLKDFGTQYF.

The table lists this clonotype with many counts. The chain combines TRBV9 with TRBJ2-7, with D possibly being TRBD2 (5 bases). Germline CDR1 SGDLS, CDR2 YYNGEE. The V gene lost 0 bases and the J gene lost 6 bases, with 13 bases spanning the gap. The CDR3 extends over 14 amino acids. The CDR3 protein is CASSVEVKGGEQYF. As DNA, the CDR3 is TGTGCCAGCAGCGTAGAGGTGAAAGGAGGCGAGCAGTACTTC.

Of note for this clonotype: A read error may be the cause here, since a much bigger clone is one base away. The chain has TRBV7-9 and TRBJ2-5; 9 positions agree with TRBD1. This CDR3 has 14 amino acids. Per germline, CDR1 SEHNR and CDR2 FQNEAQ (reference sequence). V shed 5 bases and J 3 bases; nucleotides not matched to a gene: 4. CDR3 nucleotides: TGTGCCAGCAGCGAGGACAGGGGAGAAGAGACCCAGTACTTC. Residues: CASSEDRGEETQYF.

In this sample, this clonotype turned up a few times. CDR3 nucleotide sequence: TGTGCCAGCAGCCCAGCCCGGGAAAAACTGTTTTTT. As protein: CASSPAREKLFF. The chain combines TRBV7-9 with TRBJ1-4; the D is unclear. Germline CDR1 reads SEHNR; CDR2 reads FQNEAQ (reference sequence). This CDR3 is 12 amino acids long. The V and J ends lost 5 bases and 8 bases respectively, with 9 bases between them.

The table lists this clonotype with many counts. The chain couples TRBV3-1 to TRBJ2-5, with D unresolved. V gave up 4 bases and J gave up 1 base, with 4 bases separating them. The CDR3 spans 12 residues. Germline V lookup: CDR1 LGHDT, CDR2 YNNKEL (reference sequence). As DNA, the CDR3 is TGTGCCAGCAGCCGTATCCAAGAGACCCAGTACTTC. It codes for CASSRIQETQYF.

This clonotype was picked up a small number of times. The genes are TRBV5-1 and TRBJ2-7; possibly TRBD1 or TRBD2 for D (5 bases each). This CDR3 region has 9 residues. The germline CDR1 and CDR2 sequences are SGHRS and YFSETQ. This CDR3 reads CASSRIGTV. The CDR3 DNA follows: TGCGCCAGCAGCCGGATTGGGACGGTC.

The V and J genes are TRBV6-2 or TRBV6-3 and TRBJ2-1; D is unresolved. Trimming removed 4 bases at V and 0 bases at J, with 7 bases between. This CDR3 has 14 residues. The germline V gene has CDR1 MNHEY and CDR2 SVGEGT. In nucleotides, the CDR3 is TGTGCCAGCAGTTTGAAGGACTCCTACAATGAGCAGTTCTTC. This codes for CASSLKDSYNEQFF.

At least ten counts were recorded for this clonotype. The chain is built from TRBV12-3 or TRBV12-4 and TRBJ1-1, with TRBD1 matching 7 bases. Germline trimming cut 5 bases from V and 3 bases from J; bases unmatched to any gene: 6. This CDR3 is built from 14 residues. The CDR3 sequence: CASSAQGMYTEAFF. The DNA for the CDR3 is TGTGCCAGCAGTGCACAGGGGATGTACACTGAAGCTTTCTTT.

Remarks on this clonotype: It may be a read error: a sequence one base away is much more abundant. Since no conserved phenylalanine or tryptophan closes the CDR3, a read error is the likely cause. The gene calls are TRBV2 and TRBJ2-3, with TRBD2 matching over 14 bases. The CDR3 totals 15 residues. Germline V gene data show CDR1 as SNHLY and CDR2 as FYNNEI. The ends lost 11 bases at V and 1 base at J; junction bases unmatched: 5. The CDR3 region is CAGETSGRGTDTQYL. CDR3 nucleotide sequence: TGTGCCGGTGAGACTAGCGGGAGGGGCACAGATACGCAGTATTTA.

The rearrangement uses TRBV28 and TRBJ1-2; 9 nucleotides line up with TRBD1. The J segment lost 2 bases and the V segment lost 2 bases, leaving 3 bases of the junction unmatched. CDR1 MDHEN and CDR2 SYDVKM come from the germline V gene. The CDR3 runs to 15 residues. CDR3 sequence (DNA): TGTGCCAGCAGTTTACCGGGACAGGGAAACTATGGCTACACCTTC. Protein: CASSLPGQGNYGYTF.

This clonotype was seen ten or more times. The chain links TRBV20-1 to TRBJ2-7; D is unresolved. This CDR3 region has 12 residues. The germline CDR1 and CDR2 sequences are DFQATT and SNEGSKA (reference sequence). The V end lost 1 base, the J end lost 3 bases, and 7 bases lay between the germline ends. CDR3 protein: CSARASRYEQYF. In nucleotides, the CDR3 is TGCAGTGCTAGAGCCTCCCGCTACGAGCAGTACTTC.

V usage is TRBV28 and J usage is TRBJ1-6; D gene ambiguous. The CDR3 contains 15 residues. V was trimmed by 2 bases and J by 8 bases, leaving 13 bases between them. Per germline, CDR1 MDHEN and CDR2 SYDVKM. CDR3: CASSLGPFGDSPLHF. CDR3 DNA: TGTGCCAGCAGTTTAGGACCTTTTGGGGATTCACCCCTCCACTTT.

The table lists this clonotype with a few counts. The rearrangement uses TRBV7-2 and TRBJ2-7; 8 bases agree with TRBD1. The CDR3 extends over 15 amino acids. Germline assignment: CDR1 SGHTA and CDR2 FQGNSA. V shed 5 bases and J 3 bases; nucleotides not matched to a gene: 9. CDR3 residues: CASSASGTGLYEQYF. In nucleotides, the CDR3 is TGTGCCAGCAGCGCCTCCGGGACAGGCCTCTACGAGCAGTACTTC.

This clonotype occurred a few times. This chain connects TRBV12-3 or TRBV12-4 to TRBJ1-4; the match to TRBD1 covers 9 bases. The CDR3 is 14 amino acids. Trimming removed 3 bases from V and 6 bases from J; junction bases left unmatched: 2. DNA of the CDR3: TGTGCCAGCAGTTTCGGGACAGGGCATGAAAAACTGTTTTTT. This encodes CASSFGTGHEKLFF.

The chain joins TRBV5-1 to TRBJ1-1; D might be TRBD1 (5 bases). Trimming cost V 1 base and J 0 bases, with 10 bases left between them. The CDR3 extends over 15 amino acids. Germline V gene data show CDR1 as SGHRS and CDR2 as YFSETQ. The CDR3 sequence: CASSLSGLMNTEAFF. The CDR3 nucleotides are TGCGCCAGCAGCTTGTCAGGGCTCATGAACACTGAAGCTTTCTTT.

This clonotype has just a few counts. The chain uses TRBV20-1 and TRBJ2-7, with D tentatively TRBD1 or TRBD2 (6 bases each). This CDR3 has 14 amino acids. Germline CDR1 DFQATT, CDR2 SNEGSKA (reference sequence). Trimming cost V 0 bases and J 2 bases, with 11 bases left between them. The CDR3 region is CSARDPGATYEQYF. DNA for the CDR3: TGCAGTGCTAGAGATCCGGGGGCGACCTACGAGCAGTACTTC.

This chain joins TRBV6-1 and TRBJ1-6; unclear D gene. CDR3 length: 13 residues. From germline, CDR1 is MNHNS and CDR2 SASEGT. V was pared by 4 bases and J by 8 bases, with 9 bases between. In DNA, the CDR3 is TGTGCCAGCAGTGCCGATACGGATTCACCCCTCCACTTT. Protein product: CASSADTDSPLHF.

The V call is TRBV7-2, the J call TRBJ1-1; D might be TRBD1 (5 bases). The CDR3 has 13 amino acids. Trimming took off 1 base at V and 11 bases at J, with 14 bases between the two ends. In germline, CDR1 is SGHTA, CDR2 FQGNSA. The CDR3 sequence: CASSLVQGERAFF. The CDR3 region has the DNA TGTGCCAGCAGCTTAGTCCAGGGTGAACGTGCTTTCTTT.

This clonotype has just a few counts. V and J are TRBV7-9 and TRBJ1-1; possibly TRBD1 for D (5 bases). CDR3 length: 14 residues. V was shortened by 5 bases and J by 2 bases, with 12 bases between the two germline ends. Germline values: CDR1 SEHNR, CDR2 FQNEAQ (reference sequence). The CDR3 nucleotides read TGTGCCAGCAGCGCAGGGCGAGCAAACACTGAAGCTTTCTTT. The encoded protein is CASSAGRANTEAFF.

This clonotype was recorded at least ten times. This chain's CDR3 is CASSFGQPNQPQHF. CDR3 nucleotides: TGTGCCAGCAGTTTCGGGCAACCCAATCAGCCCCAGCATTTT. The chain carries TRBV12-3 or TRBV12-4 and TRBJ1-5; D unclear. V was cut by 3 bases and J by 3 bases, with 9 bases left in between. The CDR3 sequence is 14 residues long.

The chain carries TRBV18 and TRBJ2-1, with 11 bases aligning to TRBD2. The germline CDR1 and CDR2 sequences are KGHSH and LQKENI. After removal of 2 bases from V and 0 bases from J, the junction contained 6 bases not matched to a gene. The CDR3 has 18 residues. This CDR3 is CASSPILTSGSSYNEQFF. The CDR3 DNA reads TGTGCCAGCTCACCAATTCTCACTAGCGGGAGCTCCTACAATGAGCAGTTCTTC. The full variable domain, in which reference TRBV18 and TRBJ2-1 provide the parts outside the CDR3, is NAGVMQNPRHLVRRRGQEARLRCSPMKGHSHVYWYRQLPEEGLKFMVYLQKENIIDESGMPKERFSAEFPKEGPSILRIQQVVRGDSAAYFCASSPILTSGSSYNEQFFGPGTRLTVL.

A word on this clonotype: Compared with germline, one end of the junction differs, possibly owing to a read error. V and J are TRBV12-5 and TRBJ2-1; D could derive from TRBD1 or TRBD2 (5 bases each). The germline CDR1 and CDR2 sequences are LGHNT and FRNRAP. The CDR3 covers 14 residues. The CDR3 here is CSSGLSGSYNEQFF. For the CDR3, the DNA is TGTTCTAGTGGTTTATCAGGGAGCTACAATGAGCAGTTCTTC.

The gene calls are TRBV29-1 and TRBJ2-1; no clear D. The CDR3 spans 14 residues. The germline V gene has CDR1 SQVTM and CDR2 ANQGSEA. The V and J ends lost 6 bases and 5 bases respectively, with 17 bases between them. CDR3 protein: CSVGGIMHDNEQFF. DNA for the CDR3: TGCAGCGTGGGTGGAATCATGCACGACAATGAGCAGTTCTTC.